The T cell receptor beta chain described here comes from a study of blood T cell repertoires in COVID-19. Overall study context: PBMCs, B-cell-depleted T cells, or T cells were the source of the cDNA or gDNA that made up the material.

The germline gives CDR1 SNHLY, CDR2 FYNNEI. Trimming left V 4 bases short and J 0 bases short, with 9 bases between. The CDR3 spans 14 residues. Under the authors' procedure: Researchers report that nucleated cell counts were estimated from reference gene primer amplification. Generated by immunoSEQ multiplex PCR, the TCRdb table keeps only in-frame clones and is missing some. V and J calls plus clone size are reproduced from that table; the DNA served to infer D and trimming. The sample shows just over 300,000 clones, 85% to 90% of them seen only once. In terms of age and location, participants ranged from about 18 to 95 years and lived in about two dozen US areas. Participants' own reports of clinical history determined their cohort assignment.

The origin of this receptor is a woman aged 18-30 years with acute COVID-19. The sample was PBMCs or T cells enriched from blood (not recorded which). The chain joins TRBV2 to TRBJ1-1; D uncertain. CDR3 bases: TGTGCCAGCAGTGGGGAGAGCTTGAACACTGAAGCTTTCTTT. Its protein product is CASSGESLNTEAFF.